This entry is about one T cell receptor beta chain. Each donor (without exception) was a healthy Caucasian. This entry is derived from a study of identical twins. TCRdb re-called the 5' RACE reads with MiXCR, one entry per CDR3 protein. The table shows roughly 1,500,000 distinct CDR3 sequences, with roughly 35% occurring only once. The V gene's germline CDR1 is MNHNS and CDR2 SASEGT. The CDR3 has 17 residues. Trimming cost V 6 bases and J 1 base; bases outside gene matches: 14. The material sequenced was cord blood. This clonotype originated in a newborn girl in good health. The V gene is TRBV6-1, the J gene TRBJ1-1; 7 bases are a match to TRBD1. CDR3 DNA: TGTGCCAGCAGCCCCCAGGCCCATGACAGGGAGAACACTGAAGCTTTCTTT. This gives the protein CASSPQAHDRENTEAFF.